A single sample gave rise to the 13 T cell receptor beta chains below, sequenced in a study of blood T cells in healthy people across ages. Combining a sample-barcoded 5' primer with a J-beta primer mix, a second PCR ran for roughly 7 to 12 cycles. TCRdb reanalysed the 5' RACE reads using MiXCR and keeps one entry per CDR3 protein. There are nearly 800,000 distinct CDR3 sequences in the sample; more than 55% occur only once, and approximately 24% lies in the top ten. Sequencing was done on a sample of blood. The origin of the receptors is a man aged 35 to 55 in good health.

The gene calls are TRBV24-1 and TRBJ2-1, with 13 nucleotides matching TRBD2. The junction had 16 bases not matched to a gene; V was cut back by 4 bases and J by 8 bases. The germline V gene encodes CDR1 KGHDR and CDR2 SFDVKD. This CDR3 comprises 19 residues. The CDR3 loop is CATSDRGATSGRASDEQFF. The CDR3 DNA reads as TGTGCCACCAGTGACCGAGGTGCCACTAGCGGGAGGGCCTCGGATGAGCAGTTCTTC.

V usage is TRBV6-6 and J usage is TRBJ2-3; TRBD2 is a possible D gene (5 bases). V was cut by 4 bases and J by 5 bases, with 16 bases left in between. Germline lookup yields CDR1 MNHNY and CDR2 SVGAGI (reference sequence). This CDR3 region has 15 residues. In DNA form, the CDR3 reads TGTGCCAGCAGTTGGGCCTTCCCGGGAATAGATACGCAGTATTTT. This sequence encodes CASSWAFPGIDTQYF.

The V call is TRBV7-3, the J call TRBJ2-1; 7 bases are a match to TRBD2. The length of the CDR3 is 16 residues. V shed 2 bases, J shed 6 bases, and the junction held 10 bases outside the gene matches. Germline CDR1 reads SGHTA; CDR2 reads FQGTGA. Here the CDR3 reads CASSLGVAGVSNEQFF. The CDR3, as DNA: TGTGCCAGCAGCTTAGGGGTCGCGGGAGTAAGCAATGAGCAGTTCTTC.

This chain joins TRBV29-1 and TRBJ2-7; a possible D gene is TRBD2 (6 bases). The CDR3 spans 16 residues. Germline loops: CDR1 SQVTM, CDR2 ANQGSEA. The V end was cut by 0 bases, the J end by 5 bases, with 20 bases between. In DNA, the CDR3 is TGCAGCGTTGAAGATGGCGGGGTTGGGGACTCGAACGAGCAGTACTTC. Translating gives CSVEDGGVGDSNEQYF.

The sample holds a few counts of this clonotype. The V and J genes are TRBV27 and TRBJ2-7; TRBD2 matches 10 bases. The germline gives CDR1 MNHEY, CDR2 SMNVEV (reference sequence). The CDR3 runs 14 residues. V lost 6 bases, J lost 1 base, and 3 bases stayed unmatched. CDR3 in DNA: TGTGCCAGCAGGACTAGCGGGCTATCCTACGAGCAGTACTTC. It is translated as CASRTSGLSYEQYF.

This clonotype was seen a few times. This chain links TRBV5-1 with TRBJ2-3; D ambiguous. The CDR3 spans 13 residues. Germline lookup yields CDR1 SGHRS and CDR2 YFSETQ. V was cut by 5 bases and J by 2 bases, with 9 bases left in between. CDR3 region: CASSSSYTDTQYF. The CDR3 DNA is TGCGCCAGCAGTTCCTCCTACACAGATACGCAGTATTTT.

The chain couples TRBV27 to TRBJ2-1; 9 bases match TRBD2. CDR3 length equals 15 residues. Looked up from germline, CDR1 is MNHEY and CDR2 is SMNVEV (reference sequence). The V segment lost 6 bases and the J segment 8 bases; nucleotides outside the gene matches: 11. CDR3 loop: CASRGAGGFTDEQFF. Written as DNA, the CDR3 is TGTGCCAGCAGGGGCGCGGGAGGGTTTACAGATGAGCAGTTCTTC.

V and J are TRBV20-1 and TRBJ2-1; 10 bases line up with TRBD2. Matching the DNA end better, TRBJ2-7 makes the J call doubtful. This CDR3 region has 15 residues. Germline V lookup: CDR1 DFQATT, CDR2 SNEGSKA (reference sequence). As DNA, the CDR3 is TGCAGTGCTAGACCGGGACTAGCGCTTAGCTACGAGCAGTACTTC. It is translated as CSARPGLALSYEQYF.

A single count supports this clonotype. The chain links TRBV12-3 or TRBV12-4 to TRBJ2-3, with 11 bases matching TRBD2. This CDR3 has 15 amino acids. V was pared by 7 bases and J by 1 base, with 4 bases of the junction left unmatched. The CDR3 loop is CASTLLAGGTDTQYF. The CDR3 DNA is TGTGCCAGCACCTTACTAGCGGGGGGCACAGATACGCAGTATTTT.

The chain joins TRBV6-2 or TRBV6-3 to TRBJ2-7, with D hard to call. V lost 5 bases and J lost 2, with 7 bases in between. Per germline, CDR1 MNHEY and CDR2 SVGEGT. This CDR3 spans 12 amino acids. CDR3 nucleotides: TGTGCCAGCAGTCTCCATACCTACGAGCAGTACTTC. It yields the protein CASSLHTYEQYF.

This clonotype was seen a single time. The chain has TRBV10-2 and TRBJ2-5; no definite D call. V shed 2 bases and J shed 2 bases, with 9 bases lying between them. CDR3 length: 14 residues. Germline V gene lookup returns CDR1 WSHSY and CDR2 SAAADI. CDR3 DNA sequence: TGCGCCAGCAGTGAGATCGGAAGTCAAGAGACCCAGTACTTC. Encoded protein: CASSEIGSQETQYF.

The gene calls are TRBV5-1 and TRBJ2-5; perhaps TRBD2 as D (6 bases). The CDR3 has 16 residues. Germline-derived CDR1 and CDR2 are SGHRS and YFSETQ. V was clipped by 0 bases and J by 2 bases, with 14 bases between them. CDR3 sequence reads: CASSLEGLSKQETQYF. The CDR3 DNA reads as TGCGCCAGCAGCTTGGAAGGACTAAGTAAACAAGAGACCCAGTACTTC.

This chain connects TRBV6-2 or TRBV6-3 to TRBJ2-7, with 8 bases aligning to TRBD1. The germline gives CDR1 MNHEY, CDR2 SVGEGT. The junction had 16 bases not matched to a gene; V was cut back by 6 bases and J by 3 bases. The CDR3 loop spans 17 amino acids. CDR3 residues: CASRGWDRPSGGYEQYF. In nucleotides, the CDR3 is TGTGCCAGCAGAGGATGGGACAGGCCTTCCGGGGGCTACGAGCAGTACTTC.